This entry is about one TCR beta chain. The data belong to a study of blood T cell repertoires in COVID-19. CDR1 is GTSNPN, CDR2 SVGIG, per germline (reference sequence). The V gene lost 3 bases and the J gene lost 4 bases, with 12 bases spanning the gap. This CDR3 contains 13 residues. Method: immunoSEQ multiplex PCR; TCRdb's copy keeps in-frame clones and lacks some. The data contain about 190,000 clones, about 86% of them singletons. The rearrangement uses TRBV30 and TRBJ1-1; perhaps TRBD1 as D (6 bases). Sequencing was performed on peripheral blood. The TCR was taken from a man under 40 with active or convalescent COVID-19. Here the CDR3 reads CAWSYYRVTEAFF. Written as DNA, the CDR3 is TGTGCCTGGAGCTACTACAGGGTCACTGAAGCTTTCTTT.